This is a list of T cell receptor beta chains from one sample in a study of metastatic and nonmetastatic thyroid tumors. MiXCR reprocessed the PCR reads for TCRdb. The table lists tens of thousands of clones, roughly 19% of them singletons. Sequencing used blood. The receptors here all came from a female donor with papillary thyroid cancer or a benign thyroid nodule (not recorded which). Some clones in this sample may be carry-over from other donors' samples. Each CDR3 is given with its conserved first and last residue. The D gene is left open where the match is weak. Clone size is stated in some rows and not others, as once, few, many or a class when expanded.

clone_size	d_call	cdr3_length	j_call	v_call	cdr3_aa	cdr3_nt
.	.	15	TRBJ2-2	TRBV11-3	CASSLGTVNTGELFF	TGTGCCAGCAGCTTAGGGACAGTTAACACCGGGGAGCTGTTTTTT
many	.	13	TRBJ1-2	TRBV29-1	CSVEGKGGGGYTF	TGCAGCGTTGAAGGCAAGGGGGGAGGTGGCTACACCTTC
.	.	13	TRBJ1-2	TRBV19	CASSIGGGYGYTF	TGTGCCAGTAGTATTGGGGGTGGCTATGGCTACACCTTC
.	.	19	TRBJ1-5	TRBV18	CASSPPSGQSGGSNQPQHF	TGTGCCAGCTCGCCACCTTCGGGACAATCGGGGGGAAGCAATCAGCCCCAGCATTTT
many	.	15	TRBJ1-2	TRBV7-2	CASSLSAGTGYGYTF	TGTGCCAGCAGCTTATCGGCCGGGACGGGCTATGGCTACACCTTC
.	TRBD2	16	TRBJ2-3	TRBV7-8	CASSQSGTSGTDTQYF	TGTGCCAGCAGCCAGAGCGGGACTAGCGGCACAGATACGCAGTATTTT
many	TRBD2	13	TRBJ2-5	TRBV12-3/TRBV12-4	CASRRTSGETQYF	TGTGCCAGCAGACGGACTAGCGGAGAGACCCAGTACTTC
many	.	13	TRBJ2-7	TRBV7-2	CASSSQRSYEQYF	TGTGCCAGCAGCTCCCAACGCTCCTACGAGCAGTACTTC
many	.	12	TRBJ1-4	TRBV5-6	CAGRATNEKLFF	TGTGCCGGCCGGGCGACTAATGAAAAACTGTTTTTT
many	.	14	TRBJ2-3	TRBV5-4	CASSLISITDTQYF	TGTGCCAGCAGCTTGATTAGTATCACAGATACGCAGTATTTT
many	TRBD2	15	TRBJ2-7	TRBV20-1	CSAETGTSGGAEQYF	TGCAGTGCCGAGACCGGGACTAGCGGGGGGGCCGAGCAGTACTTC
.	TRBD1	15	TRBJ2-6	TRBV5-1	CASHRGNSGANVLTF	TGCGCCAGCCACAGGGGGAACTCTGGGGCCAACGTCCTGACTTTC
many	.	15	TRBJ1-1	TRBV5-1	CASSLDLQGNTEAFF	TGCGCCAGCAGCTTGGATTTACAGGGGAACACTGAAGCTTTCTTT
.	.	16	TRBJ2-2	TRBV7-3	CASSFYGGGNTGELFF	TGTGCCAGCAGCTTCTATGGGGGAGGAAACACCGGGGAGCTGTTTTTT
many	TRBD1	15	TRBJ1-1	TRBV10-3	CAISEPGQGYSEAFF	TGTGCCATCAGTGAACCGGGACAGGGGTACTCTGAAGCTTTCTTT
.	.	13	TRBJ2-5	TRBV5-1	CASSLGQRGTQYF	TGCGCCAGCAGCTTAGGACAACGGGGGACCCAGTACTTC
medium-sized	.	17	TRBJ2-1	TRBV12-5	CASGLVMGQASYNEQFF	TGTGCTAGTGGTTTGGTAATGGGCCAAGCCTCCTACAATGAGCAGTTCTTC
many	.	14	TRBJ2-3	TRBV20-1	CSARSGLSTDTQYF	TGCAGTGCTAGGTCGGGACTGAGCACAGATACGCAGTATTTT
many	TRBD2	15	TRBJ2-3	TRBV7-9	CASSTSGAVTDTQYF	TGTGCCAGCAGCACTAGCGGGGCGGTGACAGATACGCAGTATTTT
many	.	12	TRBJ2-3	TRBV7-3	CASSKSADTQYF	TGTGCCAGCAGTAAATCGGCGGATACGCAGTATTTT
medium-sized	.	13	TRBJ2-1	TRBV7-8	CASSIGLLNEQFF	TGTGCCAGCAGCATAGGACTATTAAATGAGCAGTTCTTC
many	.	13	TRBJ1-2	TRBV19	CASSIRENYGYTF	TGTGCCAGTAGTATTCGCGAGAACTATGGCTACACCTTC
many	.	13	TRBJ1-5	TRBV7-2	CASSLGEEQPQHF	TGTGCCAGCAGCTTGGGGGAGGAGCAGCCCCAGCATTTT
few	.	15	TRBJ1-2	TRBV15	CATSRGRDSNYGYTF	TGTGCCACCAGCAGAGGTCGGGATTCTAACTATGGCTACACCTTC
.	TRBD2	18	TRBJ2-1	TRBV5-1	CASSLTPSGTTSYNEQFF	TGCGCCAGCAGCCTTACTCCTAGCGGGACGACCTCCTACAATGAGCAGTTCTTC
.	.	16	TRBJ2-7	TRBV13	CASIQGGRDSSYEQYF	TGTGCCAGCATTCAAGGGGGGAGGGACTCCTCCTACGAGCAGTACTTC
many	TRBD1	16	TRBJ1-3	TRBV19	CASSFGQGRSGNTIYF	TGTGCCAGTAGCTTTGGACAGGGGAGATCTGGAAACACCATATATTTT
many	TRBD1	15	TRBJ2-1	TRBV20-1	CSARLWDRGNNEQFF	TGCAGTGCTAGGTTATGGGACAGGGGCAACAATGAGCAGTTCTTC
many	.	14	TRBJ2-5	TRBV7-3	CASSRSGLQETQYF	TGTGCCAGCAGCCGCTCTGGCCTGCAAGAGACCCAGTACTTC